The 4 T cell receptor beta chains listed next were all sequenced from one sample in a study of beta chain features in type 1 diabetes. As every portion of the isolated RNA was reverse transcribed, the sequencing read expressed TCRB transcripts. The assay was immunoSEQ multiplex PCR, and TCRdb's table has in-frame clones only and misses some. The sample records about 140,000 clones, less than 9% being singletons. The sequenced sample consisted of central memory CD4+ T cells from blood. The receptors were gathered from a woman aged 25 to 45 in good health.

V gene TRBV4-3 combines with J gene TRBJ2-7; D uncertain. Germline V gene sequence: CDR1 LGHNA, CDR2 YSLEER. This CDR3 comprises 16 residues. The germline V and J ends were trimmed by 1 base and 4 bases, with 17 bases remaining between them. CDR3: CASSQGLSSAFYEQYF. CDR3 DNA: TGCGCCAGCAGCCAAGGATTAAGCTCCGCTTTTTACGAGCAGTACTTC.

There are a few counts of this clone. V and J are TRBV6-5 and TRBJ2-7; D gene ambiguous. CDR3 size: 13 residues. The germline V gene has CDR1 MNHEY and CDR2 SVGAGI. V dropped 5 bases and J dropped 1 base, with 9 bases sitting between them. For the CDR3, the DNA is TGTGCCAGCAGTGAACAACAGTCCTACGAGCAGTACTTC. It specifies CASSEQQSYEQYF.

V gene TRBV4-2 combines with J gene TRBJ2-5, with 7 bases that match TRBD1. CDR1 is LGHNA and CDR2 is YNFKEQ in the germline V gene. V was clipped by 6 bases and J by 5 bases; unmatched bases: 9. This CDR3 has 14 residues. The DNA of the CDR3 is TGTGCCAGCAGGAGAGATACAGGGGCGGAGACCCAGTACTTC. This codes for CASRRDTGAETQYF.

This clone was observed at least ten times. The rearrangement links TRBV2 to TRBJ2-2; 7 nucleotides line up with TRBD2. J lost 4 bases, V lost 7 bases, and 3 bases had no gene match. CDR3 length equals 13 residues. Per germline, CDR1 SNHLY and CDR2 FYNNEI. CDR3 coding DNA: TGTGCCAGCAACCGGGAGGTCACCGGGGAGCTGTTTTTT. As protein: CASNREVTGELFF.